This T cell receptor (beta chain) was identified in a study of blood T cell repertoires in COVID-19. On the study more broadly: Specimens from acute and convalescent COVID-19 originated in the United States, Italy and Spain. PBMCs, B-cell-depleted T cells, or T cells provided the cDNA or gDNA that made up the material.

Trimming shortened V by 4 bases and J by 4 bases, and 10 bases separated the two germline ends. This CDR3 contains 13 residues. Germline values: CDR1 SNHLY, CDR2 FYNNEI. How the authors handled the data: It was from reference gene primer amplification that nucleated cell counts were estimated. Profiled with immunoSEQ multiplex PCR; TCRdb holds only in-frame clones, not every one. Clonal size and the V and J genes are those of that table, whereas D and trimming came from the DNA. The sample lists about 360,000 clones; roughly 80% were seen once. This receptor was identified in a human donor with acute or convalescent COVID-19. The donor label of this sample is uncertain. The source material was peripheral blood. This chain uses TRBV2 with TRBJ1-2; no clear D gene. CDR3 in DNA: TGTGCCAGCAGTGTACTTACAGCCTATGGCTACACCTTC. Amino acids: CASSVLTAYGYTF.